Ten or more counts support the clone carrying this T cell receptor (beta chain). Its antigen is as yet unknown. Preparation of the bulk TCR libraries relied on previously described methods and listed TCR primers. TCRdb ran MiXCR on the PCR reads and lists one entry per CDR3 protein. Of about 65,000 distinct CDR3 sequences listed, approximately 17% are singletons. The record originates from a study of molecular identifiers for immune sequencing clone quantification. Study-wide points: For highly expanded clones, sizes could be underestimated when identical TCR molecules share a barcode. In naive cells, clones above 20 RNA copies held under 1% of molecules, whereas in effector cells they held over 98%.

Trimming cost V 6 bases and J 5 bases; bases outside gene matches: 6. The CDR3 sequence is 15 residues long. The germline CDR1 and CDR2 sequences are WSHSY and SAAADI. Libraries from naive CD8 cells were generated from around 18,000 to 910,000 sorted cells (with 10%, 30% or 50% RNA). The sample taken for sequencing was naive CD8+ T cells from blood, with Jurkat cell RNA spiked in. Subset described: FACS-sorted CD8+CD4-CCR7+CD45RA+ naive T cells. The V call is TRBV10-2, the J call TRBJ2-2; 10 bases fit TRBD2. The receptor comes from a human donor in good health. Some libraries in this study had Jurkat cell RNA spiked in. DNA for the CDR3: TGCGCCAGCAGGCTAGCGGGAGCGTTGACCGGGGAGCTGTTTTTT. It is translated as CASRLAGALTGELFF.